These T cell receptor beta chains were read from a single sample in a study of human T cells and chemical hapten exposure. TCRdb redid the calling of the RACE reads with MiXCR, one entry per CDR3 protein. The data show about 140,000 distinct CDR3 sequences, 12% seen once. Sequencing was performed on whole blood, taken in connection with sensitization to the hapten diphenylcyclopropenone (DPC). The receptors come from a woman aged 45-60 years with alopecia areata. Some clones in this sample may be carry-over from other donors' samples. CDR3s include the opening cysteine and the closing phenylalanine or tryptophan. The D gene is left open where the match is weak. The listing skips clone size in some rows; elsewhere it reads once, few, many or a size class.

V	D	size	J	CDR3	DNA
TRBV2	.	many	TRBJ2-6	CASSDWSSGANVLTF	TGTGCCAGCAGTGACTGGAGCTCTGGGGCCAACGTCCTGACTTTC
TRBV20-1	TRBD2	many	TRBJ2-1	CSARDGAGIRNEQFF	TGCAGTGCTAGAGATGGAGCGGGAATCAGAAATGAGCAGTTCTTC
TRBV7-9	.	few	TRBJ2-2	CATSGANTGELFF	TGTGCCACCTCGGGGGCGAACACCGGGGAGCTGTTTTTT
TRBV25-1	.	few	TRBJ1-1	CASRGGSGLNTEAFF	TGTGCCAGCAGAGGAGGCTCGGGCCTGAACACTGAAGCTTTCTTT
TRBV6-6	.	many	TRBJ1-5	CASSYGQGGGNQPQHF	TGTGCCAGCAGTTACGGGCAGGGCGGAGGCAATCAGCCCCAGCATTTT
TRBV29-1	.	few	TRBJ2-1	CSVELRALYNEQFF	TGCAGCGTTGAACTGAGGGCCTTATACAATGAGCAGTTCTTC
TRBV5-1	.	many	TRBJ2-7	CASSSLQGSYEQYF	TGCGCCAGCAGCTCCCTTCAGGGCTCCTACGAGCAGTACTTC
TRBV12-3/TRBV12-4	.	few	TRBJ2-2	CASSLQGGSGELFF	TGTGCCAGCAGCCTTCAAGGCGGGTCCGGGGAGCTGTTTTTT
TRBV10-3	TRBD2	.	TRBJ2-7	CAISDSGLAGGGEQYF	TGTGCCATCAGTGACTCGGGACTAGCGGGAGGAGGTGAGCAGTACTTC
TRBV5-5	.	many	TRBJ1-1	CASSWSTGTEAFF	TGTGCCAGCAGCTGGTCAACGGGCACTGAAGCTTTCTTT
TRBV28	TRBD2	.	TRBJ2-1	CASSLASGNKQFF	TGTGCCAGCAGTTTAGCTAGCGGGAATAAGCAGTTCTTC
TRBV4-2	.	.	TRBJ1-6	CASSQDTGTNSPLHF	TGTGCCAGCAGCCAAGATACGGGGACCAATTCACCCCTCCACTTT
TRBV9	.	.	TRBJ2-7	CASSRELYSYEQYF	TGTGCCAGCAGCCGGGAGCTGTACTCCTACGAGCAGTACTTC
TRBV15	.	.	TRBJ2-5	CATSRGHDGQETQYF	TGTGCCACCAGCAGAGGCCATGACGGACAAGAGACCCAGTACTTC
TRBV6-1	TRBD1	many	TRBJ2-7	CASSVRQGAGYEQYF	TGTGCCAGCAGTGTCCGACAGGGGGCCGGCTACGAGCAGTACTTC
TRBV27	.	few	TRBJ2-7	CASSLGQGVPYEQYF	TGTGCCAGCAGTTTGGGGCAGGGTGTCCCCTACGAGCAGTACTTC
TRBV6-2/TRBV6-3	.	few	TRBJ2-3	CASSPRTNLDTQYF	TGTGCCAGCAGTCCCCGGACTAATTTGGATACGCAGTATTTT
TRBV6-2/TRBV6-3	TRBD1	many	TRBJ1-5	CASSAWGQGNQPQHF	TGTGCCAGCAGCGCTTGGGGACAGGGCAATCAGCCCCAGCATTTT
TRBV6-5	.	few	TRBJ1-1	CASSTGSWTEAFF	TGTGCCAGCAGTACAGGGAGTTGGACTGAAGCTTTCTTT
TRBV12-3/TRBV12-4	TRBD2	once	TRBJ2-7	CASSRRTSGSYEQYF	TGTGCCAGCAGTAGACGGACTAGCGGCTCCTACGAGCAGTACTTC
TRBV9	.	.	TRBJ2-2	CASSVGMGGRRHTGELFF	TGTGCCAGCAGCGTAGGGATGGGAGGCCGTCGGCACACCGGGGAGCTGTTTTTT
TRBV11-2	.	many	TRBJ1-1	CASSLGRLNTEAFF	TGTGCCAGCAGCTTGGGACGACTGAACACTGAAGCTTTCTTT
TRBV12-3/TRBV12-4	TRBD2	many	TRBJ2-2	CASSLTSGRVTGELFF	TGTGCCAGCAGTCTTACTAGCGGGAGAGTCACCGGGGAGCTGTTTTTT
TRBV19	.	many	TRBJ1-2	CASSPKGLLYGYTF	TGTGCCAGTAGTCCAAAGGGACTGCTTTATGGCTACACCTTC
TRBV6-1	.	few	TRBJ2-5	CASSLAQETQYF	TGTGCCAGCAGCCTTGCGCAAGAGACCCAGTACTTC
TRBV30	TRBD2	many	TRBJ2-3	CAGSGVVRRTDTQYF	TGTGCCGGGAGCGGGGTGGTGAGGAGGACAGATACGCAGTATTTT
TRBV18	TRBD2	many	TRBJ2-3	CASSPLAGVGTDTQYF	TGTGCCAGCTCACCTCTAGCGGGAGTTGGGACAGATACGCAGTATTTT
TRBV28	.	.	TRBJ1-5	CASRLGSGNQPQHF	TGTGCCAGCAGACTGGGGTCAGGGAATCAGCCCCAGCATTTT
TRBV10-2	.	.	TRBJ1-5	CASSESRPNQPQHF	TGCGCCAGCAGTGAGTCGAGGCCTAATCAGCCCCAGCATTTT
TRBV20-1	TRBD2	.	TRBJ2-7	CSARDSEGLAGVYQYEQYF	TGCAGTGCTAGAGATTCCGAGGGACTAGCGGGAGTCTATCAATACGAGCAGTACTTC
TRBV27	.	few	TRBJ2-2	CASSGTGELFF	TGTGCCAGCTCGGGGACCGGGGAGCTGTTTTTT